These T cell receptor beta chains were read from a single sample in a study of breast tumors, draining lymph nodes, adjacent tissues. Via MiXCR, TCRdb re-called the multiplex PCR reads, giving one row per CDR3 protein. The sample holds roughly 86,000 distinct CDR3 sequences, about 21% seen once. Sequenced: axillary lymph node tissue. These receptors originate from a female donor with breast cancer. Some clones in this sample may be carry-over from other donors' samples. CDR3s leave out the opening cysteine and the closing phenylalanine or tryptophan. The order of the fields is J gene, V gene, CDR3 protein.

TRBJ2-2 TRBV12-3/TRBV12-4 ASSLLAGSTGELF
TRBJ2-1 TRBV13 ASSLVSTSGRYEQF
TRBJ1-5 TRBV6-1 ASSYSAPLSNQPQH
TRBJ2-1 TRBV9 ASSSFSRVPEQF
TRBJ1-4 TRBV28 ASSEQPTNEKLF
TRBJ2-1 TRBV19 ASSISNRGNEQF
TRBJ1-2 TRBV28 ASSSGFGYT
TRBJ2-7 TRBV6-2/TRBV6-3 ASSGASSGTYEQY
TRBJ2-5 TRBV29-1 SVRRETQY
TRBJ2-2 TRBV19 ASTLDRAGTGELF
TRBJ2-3 TRBV3-1 ASSHGGTDTQY
TRBJ2-1 TRBV11-2 ASSLIAAGVFTRNEQF
TRBJ2-5 TRBV12-3/TRBV12-4 ASSFRSESLETQY
TRBJ2-3 TRBV14 ASSQDSASGRSDTQY
TRBJ1-2 TRBV6-2/TRBV6-3 ASSERESRYYGYT
TRBJ2-6 TRBV7-8 ASSPRRSGANVLT
TRBJ1-1 TRBV15 ATRQQGSNTEAF
TRBJ2-7 TRBV20-1 SASAESSGYEQY
TRBJ2-1 TRBV2 ASSLQGRAEQF
TRBJ2-1 TRBV15 ATSRGTSRRYNEQF
TRBJ2-1 TRBV11-2 ASSLRGLGRNEQF
TRBJ1-5 TRBV12-3/TRBV12-4 ASSLIPENSNQPQH
TRBJ1-6 TRBV6-1 ASSEVQASGSPLH
TRBJ1-4 TRBV19 ASSIGLSAHEKLF
TRBJ1-2 TRBV2 ASSEEARRGYT